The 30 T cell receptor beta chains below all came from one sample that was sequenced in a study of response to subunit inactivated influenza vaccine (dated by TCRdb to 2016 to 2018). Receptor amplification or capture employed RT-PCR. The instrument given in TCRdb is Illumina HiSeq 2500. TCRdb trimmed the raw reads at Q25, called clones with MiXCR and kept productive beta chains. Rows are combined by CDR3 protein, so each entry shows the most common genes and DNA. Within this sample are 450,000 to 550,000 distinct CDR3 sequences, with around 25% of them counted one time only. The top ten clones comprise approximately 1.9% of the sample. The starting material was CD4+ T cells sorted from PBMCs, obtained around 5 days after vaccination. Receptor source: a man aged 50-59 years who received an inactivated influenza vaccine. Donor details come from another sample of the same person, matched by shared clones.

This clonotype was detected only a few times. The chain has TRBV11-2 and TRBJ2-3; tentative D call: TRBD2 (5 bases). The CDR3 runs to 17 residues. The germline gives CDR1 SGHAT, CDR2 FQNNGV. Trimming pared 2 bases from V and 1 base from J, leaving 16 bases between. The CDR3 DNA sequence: TGTGCCAGCAGCTTAATGTTTGCTGGAGGCGGCACAGATACGCAGTATTTT. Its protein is CASSLMFAGGGTDTQYF.

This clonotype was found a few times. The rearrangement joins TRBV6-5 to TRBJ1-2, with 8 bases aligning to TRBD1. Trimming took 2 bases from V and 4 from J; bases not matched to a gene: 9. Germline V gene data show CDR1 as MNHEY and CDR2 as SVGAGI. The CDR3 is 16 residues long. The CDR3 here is CASSYDPGGAIYGYTF. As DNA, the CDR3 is TGTGCCAGCAGTTACGACCCAGGGGGCGCGATCTATGGCTACACCTTC.

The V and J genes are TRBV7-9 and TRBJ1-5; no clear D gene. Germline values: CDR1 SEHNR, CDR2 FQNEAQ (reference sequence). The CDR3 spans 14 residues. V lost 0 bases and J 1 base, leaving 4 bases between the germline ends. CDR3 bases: TGTGCCAGCAGCTTAGCCGCCAGCAATCAGCCCCAGCATTTT. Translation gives CASSLAASNQPQHF. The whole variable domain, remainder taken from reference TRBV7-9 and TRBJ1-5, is DTGVSQNPRHKITKRGQNVTFRCDPISEHNRLYWYRQTLGQGPEFLTYFQNEAQLEKSRLLSDRFSAERPKGSFSTLEIQRTEQGDSAMYLCASSLAASNQPQHFGDGTRLSIL.

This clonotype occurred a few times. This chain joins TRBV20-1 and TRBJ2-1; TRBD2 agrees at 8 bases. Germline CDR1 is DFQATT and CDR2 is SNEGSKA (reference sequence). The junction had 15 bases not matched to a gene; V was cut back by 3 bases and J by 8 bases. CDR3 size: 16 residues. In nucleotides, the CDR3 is TGCAGTGCTAGCGGGAGGGCCCTCTCCACCCATGATGAGCAGTTCTTC. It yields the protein CSASGRALSTHDEQFF.

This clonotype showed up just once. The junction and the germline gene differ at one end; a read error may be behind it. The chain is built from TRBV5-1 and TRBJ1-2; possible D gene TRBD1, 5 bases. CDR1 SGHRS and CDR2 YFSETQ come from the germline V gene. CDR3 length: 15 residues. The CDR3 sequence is CASSVTPGTRGGYSF. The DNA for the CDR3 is TGCGCCAGCAGCGTGACTCCCGGGACGAGAGGTGGCTACTCCTTC. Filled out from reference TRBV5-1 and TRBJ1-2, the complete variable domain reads KAGVTQTPRYLIKTRGQQVTLSCSPISGHRSVSWYQQTPGQGLQFLFEYFSETQRNKGNFPGRFSGRQFSNSRSEMNVSTLELGDSALYLCASSVTPGTRGGYSFGSGTRLTVV.

The CDR3: CASSLGGVLNEQYF. The CDR3 bases are TGCGCCAGCAGCCTGGGGGGAGTCCTGAACGAGCAGTACTTC. This chain joins TRBV5-1 and TRBJ2-7, with a weak D call TRBD2 (6 bases). V gave up 4 bases and J gave up 5 bases, with 16 bases separating them. CDR3 size: 14 residues. Germline V lookup: CDR1 SGHRS, CDR2 YFSETQ.

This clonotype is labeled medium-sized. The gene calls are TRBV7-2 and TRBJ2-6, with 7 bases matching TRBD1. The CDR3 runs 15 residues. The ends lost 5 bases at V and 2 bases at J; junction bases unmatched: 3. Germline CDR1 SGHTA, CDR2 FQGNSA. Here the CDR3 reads CASSNRGAGANVLTF. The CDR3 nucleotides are TGTGCCAGCAGCAACAGGGGTGCTGGGGCCAACGTCCTGACTTTC.

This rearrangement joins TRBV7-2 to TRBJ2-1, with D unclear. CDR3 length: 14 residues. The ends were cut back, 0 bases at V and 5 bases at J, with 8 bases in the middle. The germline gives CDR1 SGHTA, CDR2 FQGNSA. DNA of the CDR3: TGTGCCAGCAGCTTAGCGTGGGATAACAATGAGCAGTTCTTC. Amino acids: CASSLAWDNNEQFF.

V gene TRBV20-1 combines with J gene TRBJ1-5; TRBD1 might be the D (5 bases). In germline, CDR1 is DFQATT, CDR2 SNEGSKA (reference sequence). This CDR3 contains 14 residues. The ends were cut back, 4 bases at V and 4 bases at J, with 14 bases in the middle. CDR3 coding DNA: TGCAGTGCTACCCACGGGGGGGGGAATCAGCCCCAGCATTTT. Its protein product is CSATHGGGNQPQHF.

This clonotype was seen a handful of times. CDR3: CASSAGTHNTGELFF. The DNA of the CDR3 is TGCGCCAGCAGTGCCGGGACTCACAACACCGGGGAGCTGTTTTTT. This chain joins TRBV4-3 and TRBJ2-2; perhaps TRBD2 as D (6 bases). The CDR3 loop spans 15 amino acids. Germline lookup yields CDR1 LGHNA and CDR2 YSLEER. V lost 6 bases, J lost 2 bases, and 13 bases lay in between.

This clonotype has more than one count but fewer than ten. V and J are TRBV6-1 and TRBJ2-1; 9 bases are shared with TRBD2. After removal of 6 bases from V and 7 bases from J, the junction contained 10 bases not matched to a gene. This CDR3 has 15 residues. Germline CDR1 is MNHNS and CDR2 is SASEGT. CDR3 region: CASSPWLAGDNEQFF. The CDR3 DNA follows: TGTGCCAGCAGCCCGTGGTTAGCGGGAGATAATGAGCAGTTCTTC.

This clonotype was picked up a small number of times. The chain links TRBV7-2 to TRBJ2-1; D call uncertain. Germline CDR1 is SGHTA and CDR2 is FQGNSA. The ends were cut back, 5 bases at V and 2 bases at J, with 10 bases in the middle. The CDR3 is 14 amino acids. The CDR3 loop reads CASSPLSTYNEQFF. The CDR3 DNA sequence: TGTGCCAGCAGCCCATTGTCCACCTACAATGAGCAGTTCTTC.

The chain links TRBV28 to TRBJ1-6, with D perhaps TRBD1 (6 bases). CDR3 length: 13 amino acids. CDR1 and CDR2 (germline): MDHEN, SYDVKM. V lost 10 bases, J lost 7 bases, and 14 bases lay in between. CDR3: CANSPDSNSPLHF. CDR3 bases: TGTGCCAATTCACCGGACAGCAATTCACCCCTCCACTTT.

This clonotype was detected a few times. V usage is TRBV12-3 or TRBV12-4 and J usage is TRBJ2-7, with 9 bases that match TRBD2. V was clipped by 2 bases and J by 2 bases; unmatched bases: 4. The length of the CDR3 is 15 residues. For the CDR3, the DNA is TGTGCCAGCAGTTTATTGGTAGCGGGAGCCTACGAGCAGTACTTC. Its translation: CASSLLVAGAYEQYF.

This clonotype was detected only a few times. The CDR3 is CASSYTGVRKDTF. The CDR3 DNA sequence: TGTGCCAGCAGTTACACTGGGGTTCGTAAGGACACCTTC. V and J are TRBV6-6 and TRBJ1-2; no clear D. This CDR3 spans 13 amino acids. In germline, CDR1 is MNHNY, CDR2 SVGAGI (reference sequence). V dropped 2 bases and J dropped 12 bases, with 16 bases sitting between them.

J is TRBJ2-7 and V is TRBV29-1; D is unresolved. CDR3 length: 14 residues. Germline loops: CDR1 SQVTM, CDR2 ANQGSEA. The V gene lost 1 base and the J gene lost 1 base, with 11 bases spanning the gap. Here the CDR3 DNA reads TGCAGCGTTGAAGGGTCAGGACCATCCTACGAGCAGTACTTC. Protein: CSVEGSGPSYEQYF.

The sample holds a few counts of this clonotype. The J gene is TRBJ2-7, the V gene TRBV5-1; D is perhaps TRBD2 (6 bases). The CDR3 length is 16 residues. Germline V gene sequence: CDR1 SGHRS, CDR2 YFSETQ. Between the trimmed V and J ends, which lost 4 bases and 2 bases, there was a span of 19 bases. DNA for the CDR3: TGCGCCAGCAGCACCGGAGCCGGGGACTTGACCTACGAGCAGTACTTC. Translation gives CASSTGAGDLTYEQYF.

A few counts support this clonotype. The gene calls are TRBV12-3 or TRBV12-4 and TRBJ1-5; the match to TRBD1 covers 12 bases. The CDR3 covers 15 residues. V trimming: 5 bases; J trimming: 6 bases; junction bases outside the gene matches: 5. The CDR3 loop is CASSGGTGGVQPQHF. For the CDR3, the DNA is TGTGCCAGCAGTGGTGGGACAGGGGGCGTTCAGCCCCAGCATTTT.

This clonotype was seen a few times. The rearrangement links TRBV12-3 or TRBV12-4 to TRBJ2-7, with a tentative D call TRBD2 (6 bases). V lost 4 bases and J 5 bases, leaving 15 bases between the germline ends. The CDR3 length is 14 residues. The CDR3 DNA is TGTGCCAGCAGTTCGGACCGGGGGATCCACGAGCAGTACTTC. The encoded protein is CASSSDRGIHEQYF.

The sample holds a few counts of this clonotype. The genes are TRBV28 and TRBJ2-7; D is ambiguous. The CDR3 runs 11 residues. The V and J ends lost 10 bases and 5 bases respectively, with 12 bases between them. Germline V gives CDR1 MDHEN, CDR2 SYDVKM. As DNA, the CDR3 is TGTGCCACCATCCTCAACAACGAGCAGTACTTC. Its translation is CATILNNEQYF.

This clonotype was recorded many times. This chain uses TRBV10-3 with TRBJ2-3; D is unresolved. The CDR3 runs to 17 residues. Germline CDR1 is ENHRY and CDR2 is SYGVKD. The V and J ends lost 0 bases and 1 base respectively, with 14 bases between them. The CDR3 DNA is TGTGCCATCAGTGAGTCTTCGTCGGGCTGGGGCACAGATACGCAGTATTTT. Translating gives CAISESSSGWGTDTQYF.

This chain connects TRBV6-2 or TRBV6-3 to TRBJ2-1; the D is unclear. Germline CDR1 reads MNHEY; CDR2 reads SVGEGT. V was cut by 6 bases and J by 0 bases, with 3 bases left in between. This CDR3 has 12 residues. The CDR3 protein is CASRSSYNEQFF. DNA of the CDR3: TGTGCCAGCAGGAGCTCCTACAATGAGCAGTTCTTC.

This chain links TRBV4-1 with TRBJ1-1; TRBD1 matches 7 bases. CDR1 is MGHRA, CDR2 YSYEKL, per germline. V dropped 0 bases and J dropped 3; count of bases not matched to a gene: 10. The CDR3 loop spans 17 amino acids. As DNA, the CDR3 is TGCGCCAGCAGCCAAGAGTCGAGGGGGCGCGGGGACACTGAAGCTTTCTTT. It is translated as CASSQESRGRGDTEAFF.

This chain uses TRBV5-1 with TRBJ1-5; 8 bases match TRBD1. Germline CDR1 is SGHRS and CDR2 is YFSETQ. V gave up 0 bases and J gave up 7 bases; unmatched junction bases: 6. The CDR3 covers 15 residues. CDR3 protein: CASSLGQGSWQPQHF. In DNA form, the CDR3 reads TGCGCCAGCAGCTTGGGACAGGGGAGTTGGCAGCCCCAGCATTTT.

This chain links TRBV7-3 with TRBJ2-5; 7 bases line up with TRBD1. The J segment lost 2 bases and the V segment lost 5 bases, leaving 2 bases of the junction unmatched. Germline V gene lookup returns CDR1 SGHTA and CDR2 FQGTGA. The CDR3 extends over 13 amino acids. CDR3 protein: CASSGQAQETQYF. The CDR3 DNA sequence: TGTGCCAGCAGCGGACAGGCACAAGAGACCCAGTACTTC.

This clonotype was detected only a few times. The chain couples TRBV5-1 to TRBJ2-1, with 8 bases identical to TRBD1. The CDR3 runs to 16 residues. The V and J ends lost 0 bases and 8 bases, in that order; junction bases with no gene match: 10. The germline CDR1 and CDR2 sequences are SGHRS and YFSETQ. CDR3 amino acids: CASSLAMDRAVYEQFF. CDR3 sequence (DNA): TGCGCCAGCAGCTTGGCCATGGACAGGGCTGTGTATGAGCAGTTCTTC.

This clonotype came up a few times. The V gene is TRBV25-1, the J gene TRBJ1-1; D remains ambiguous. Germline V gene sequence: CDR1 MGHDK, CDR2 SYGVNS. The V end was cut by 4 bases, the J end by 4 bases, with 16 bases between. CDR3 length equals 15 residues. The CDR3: CASSVLGGQVTEAFF. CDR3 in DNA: TGTGCCAGCAGTGTACTGGGAGGGCAGGTCACTGAAGCTTTCTTT.

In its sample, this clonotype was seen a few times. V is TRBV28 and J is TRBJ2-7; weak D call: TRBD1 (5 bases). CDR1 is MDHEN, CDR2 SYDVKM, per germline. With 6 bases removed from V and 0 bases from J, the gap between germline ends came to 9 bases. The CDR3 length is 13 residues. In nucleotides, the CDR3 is TGTGCCAGCAGCAACAGGACCTCCTACGAGCAGTACTTC. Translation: CASSNRTSYEQYF.

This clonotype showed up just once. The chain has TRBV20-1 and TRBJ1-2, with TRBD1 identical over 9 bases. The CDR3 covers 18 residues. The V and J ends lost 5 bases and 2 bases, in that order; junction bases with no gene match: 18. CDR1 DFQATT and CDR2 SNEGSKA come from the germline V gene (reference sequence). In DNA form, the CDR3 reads TGCAGTGCTCGCCGTTTGGGACAGGGCTACCACTCCAACTATGGCTACACCTTC. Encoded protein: CSARRLGQGYHSNYGYTF.

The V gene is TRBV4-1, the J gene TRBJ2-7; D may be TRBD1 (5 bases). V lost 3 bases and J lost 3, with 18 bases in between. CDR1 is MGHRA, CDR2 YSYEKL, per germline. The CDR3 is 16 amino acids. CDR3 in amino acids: CASSQYYPRTIYEQYF. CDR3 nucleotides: TGCGCCAGCAGCCAGTACTACCCACGGACAATCTACGAGCAGTACTTC.